This T cell receptor (beta chain) stems from a study of blood T cells in healthy people across ages. Then a second PCR, running about 6 to 12 cycles, was carried out with a sample-barcoded 5' primer and a J-beta primer mix. Each cDNA molecule was tagged by a template-switch adaptor that had 12 random nucleotides. TCRdb ran MiXCR on the 5' RACE reads and lists one entry per CDR3 protein. The sample consists of around 1,100,000 distinct CDR3 sequences, around two fifths of them appearing once. V was pared by 1 base and J by 10 bases, with 13 bases between. The germline V gene encodes CDR1 LGHNA and CDR2 YSLEER. CDR3 length: 13 residues. Points from the study as a whole: From one million sequenced T cells, diversity estimates were lower bounds.

Peripheral blood, about 10 milliliters per donor, was collected. The extraction recovered at least 6 micrograms of total RNA per sample. About this clonotype: Its antigen is unknown.

Material: blood. This sequence joins TRBV4-3 and TRBJ1-2, with a possible D match to TRBD1 (6 bases). The source of this sequence is a man between 18 and 35 years old in good health. CDR3 protein: CASSQVQGIAYTF. The CDR3 DNA reads TGCGCCAGCAGCCAAGTACAGGGAATTGCCTACACCTTC.